This section outlines one T cell receptor beta chain sequence together with its context. No antigen is known for it. No base qualities exist here, and no much larger clone lies one base off it. PBMC libraries used mostly approximately 0.5 ug of input genomic DNA for deep sequencing, with six replicates per sample. TCRbeta libraries were prepared with the immunoSEQ hsTCRbeta kit according to the manufacturer's instructions. The finished libraries were brought together in one pool at roughly 2.7 nM, which was then read using an Illumina NovaSeq 6000 S4 flow cell. Regarding the original processing steps: Raw data preprocessing and quality control were performed with the immunoSEQ Analyzer. The analysis was limited to productive rearrangements, and each clonotype was defined by a unique CDR3 amino acid sequence. Using the R package tcR, the researchers computed the Gini-Simpson index as their estimate of repertoire clonality. Student's t test was used to compare Gini indices, while Pearson correlation assessed associations with tumor size change. Held by TCRdb, this immuneACCESS table contains in-frame sequences only and omits some clones. Under half of the omission traces to an unresolved V gene where checked; the cause of the rest is unknown. That table furnishes V, J and clone size, whereas the DNA furnished D and trimming. The sample table shows about 39,000 clones, and 65% to 80% are seen once. The ten top clones hold roughly 5% of the sample.

The sample's time point label, decoded: after neoadjuvant nivolumab, at surgical resection. The patients had newly diagnosed stage II-IVA oral cavity squamous cell carcinoma and had not received any prior systemic or radiation treatment. The cohort consisted of patients with HPV-negative, locally advanced oral cavity squamous cell carcinoma. Peripheral blood mononuclear cells were analyzed directly, without maintenance or expansion in culture. Samples were obtained from a longitudinal correlative study of a single-arm phase II trial of neoadjuvant nivolumab in oral cavity squamous cell carcinoma. Genomic DNA-based TCRbeta sequencing was performed on subject-matched pre- and post-treatment PBMCs and tumors from three responders and three non-responders. Peripheral blood mononuclear cells were collected before nivolumab treatment and again after treatment, at the time of surgery. Genomic DNA was isolated from PBMCs using the Maxwell RSC DNA from Cells kit.

This sample stems from a study of neoadjuvant anti-PD-1 for oral cavity cancer (TCRdb year 2021). Background on the whole study: Three to four biweekly doses of nivolumab at 3 mg/kg were mostly administered to patients before curative-intent surgical resection. There were some 13 patients in the parent correlative cohort, and the response rate was roughly 33%. Under RECIST 1.1, a patient counted as a responder if showing complete response, partial response or stable disease, and as a non-responder if showing progression. Patients without progression received a fourth nivolumab dose around day 43 and underwent definitive surgical resection on days 50-56. Overall results and qualifications from the work: After neoadjuvant nivolumab, T cell clonality (Gini index) in PBMCs was significantly higher in non-responders than in responders. Only three patients per response group were included in the TCR analyses, and larger cohorts for validation were called for by the authors. Higher pretreatment blood Treg/Th17 ratios correlated with both higher pretreatment blood TCRbeta clonality and lower post-treatment tumor TCRbeta clonality.

The CDR3, cysteine through phenylalanine, is 13 amino acids long. The retained sequence is limited to the CDR3, 39 bases, with the frame set at the first base. CDR1 and CDR2, looked up from the germline V gene (reference sequence), are SGHNT and YYREEE. Between the V and J ends, shortened by 2 bases and 6 bases respectively, the junction contains 10 bases. Sequences were derived from PBMCs, sampled after nivolumab (anti-PD-1) treatment. The V gene is TRBV5-4 and the J gene is TRBJ2-3; TRBD2 is a weak D gene call, 6 bases matching. This TCR derives from a person between 40 and 85 years old with oral cavity squamous cell carcinoma. The nucleotide sequence is TGTGCCAGCAGCTTAAATAGCGGCGATACGCAGTATTTT. Its product reads: CASSLNSGDTQYF.